These 18 T cell receptor beta chains originate from one sample sequenced in a study of CD8 T cells in Susac syndrome. Random-hexamer reverse transcription was applied to 0.5 to 1 ug RNA. TCRdb independently ran MiXCR on the immunoSEQ multiplex PCR reads; one entry per CDR3 protein. The sample contains about 190,000 distinct CDR3 sequences, 95% of which appear only once. Material for sequencing was CD4+ T cells from PBMCs. These receptors all stem from a human donor with Susac syndrome.

V and J are TRBV20-1 and TRBJ2-5; TRBD2 matches 8 bases. With V trimmed by 1 base and J by 5 bases, 9 bases remained unmatched. The CDR3 loop spans 15 amino acids. Germline V CDR1 and CDR2: DFQATT, SNEGSKA (reference sequence). The chain's CDR3 is CSARGQRGSGETQYF. The DNA of the CDR3 is TGCAGTGCTAGAGGTCAGCGGGGGTCAGGGGAGACCCAGTACTTC.

The genes are TRBV6-5 and TRBJ2-5; the match to TRBD1 covers 10 bases. This CDR3 spans 15 amino acids. The germline V gene encodes CDR1 MNHEY and CDR2 SVGAGI. V gave up 5 bases and J gave up 4 bases; unmatched junction bases: 7. Here the CDR3 DNA reads TGTGCCAGCAGTCCCGGGACAGGGGCTGGAGAGACCCAGTACTTC. It specifies CASSPGTGAGETQYF.

This clonotype came up once. The gene calls are TRBV3-1 and TRBJ2-7, with 9 bases fitting TRBD1. Germline V gene sequence: CDR1 LGHDT, CDR2 YNNKEL (reference sequence). The CDR3 sequence is 14 residues long. Germline trimming cut 4 bases from V and 3 bases from J; bases unmatched to any gene: 4. Here the CDR3 reads CASSRTGQGYEQYF. The CDR3, as DNA: TGTGCCAGCAGCCGCACGGGACAGGGCTACGAGCAGTACTTC.

This chain links TRBV24-1 with TRBJ2-1; D tentatively reads TRBD1 or TRBD2 (5 bases each). Deletions cut 3 bases from V and 9 bases from J, with 8 bases between. The CDR3 is made up of 12 amino acids. Germline CDR1 is KGHDR and CDR2 is SFDVKD. This chain's CDR3 is CATSDPGAEQFF. The DNA of the CDR3 is TGTGCCACCAGTGATCCCGGGGCTGAGCAGTTCTTC.

This sequence joins TRBV7-8 and TRBJ2-5; D possibly corresponds to TRBD1 (6 bases). The CDR3 runs 15 residues. Trimming pared 5 bases from V and 2 bases from J, leaving 15 bases between. The V gene's germline CDR1 is SGHVS and CDR2 FQNEAQ. The CDR3 here is CASSRPPRGQETQYF. CDR3 nucleotide sequence: TGTGCCAGCAGCCGCCCCCCTAGGGGGCAAGAGACCCAGTACTTC.

J is TRBJ2-5 and V is TRBV7-9; D remains ambiguous. The CDR3 sequence is 15 residues long. Germline loops: CDR1 SEHNR, CDR2 FQNEAQ (reference sequence). The germline V and J ends were trimmed by 5 bases and 3 bases, with 16 bases remaining between them. CDR3 residues: CASSLRSSWEETQYF. The CDR3 nucleotides read TGTGCCAGCAGCCTCAGGTCATCCTGGGAAGAGACCCAGTACTTC.

The chain is built from TRBV5-4 and TRBJ2-7, with TRBD2 as a possible D gene (6 bases). CDR3 length: 15 residues. The germline V gene encodes CDR1 SGHNT and CDR2 YYREEE (reference sequence). Trimming removed 5 bases at V and 1 base at J, with 16 bases between. The CDR3 DNA reads TGTGCCAGCAGAAGCCTAGCGTCGCCGTCCTACGAGCAGTACTTC. Translated: CASRSLASPSYEQYF.

The rearrangement joins TRBV7-8 to TRBJ1-1, with D perhaps matching TRBD1 (5 bases). The germline V gene has CDR1 SGHVS and CDR2 FQNEAQ. V shed 5 bases and J shed 0 bases, with 13 bases lying between them. This CDR3 has 15 amino acids. CDR3 sequence (DNA): TGTGCCAGCAGCAGGACGGGACGGTTGAACACTGAAGCTTTCTTT. It is translated as CASSRTGRLNTEAFF.

The rearrangement joins TRBV20-1 to TRBJ1-2; TRBD1 might be the D (6 bases). In germline, CDR1 is DFQATT, CDR2 SNEGSKA (reference sequence). The CDR3 runs to 18 residues. V dropped 0 bases and J dropped 4 bases, with 24 bases sitting between them. CDR3 sequence (DNA): TGCAGTGCTAGAGATCCCTACAGGAGGCACGGGGGCGGCTATGGCTACACCTTC. It is translated as CSARDPYRRHGGGYGYTF.

The V and J genes are TRBV20-1 and TRBJ1-2, with TRBD1 matching over 8 bases. The germline V gene encodes CDR1 DFQATT and CDR2 SNEGSKA (reference sequence). The CDR3 contains 14 residues. Unmatched junction bases numbered 4, after V lost 0 bases and J lost 4 bases. CDR3 residues: CSARDPGGVYGYTF. CDR3 nucleotides: TGCAGTGCTAGAGATCCAGGGGGCGTCTATGGCTACACCTTC.

This chain connects TRBV6-1 to TRBJ2-6, with D possibly TRBD2 on 5 matching bases. The CDR3 has 16 amino acids. Germline CDR1 and CDR2: MNHNS and SASEGT. Trimming shortened V by 5 bases and J by 1 base, and 12 bases separated the two germline ends. The CDR3 loop is CASSLLRTSGANVLTF. Here the CDR3 DNA reads TGTGCCAGCAGTCTCCTCCGGACTTCTGGGGCCAACGTCCTGACTTTC.

The genes are TRBV6-5 and TRBJ1-3; D unclear. The germline gives CDR1 MNHEY, CDR2 SVGAGI. The length of the CDR3 is 13 residues. The ends were cut back, 7 bases at V and 4 bases at J, with 11 bases in the middle. CDR3 bases: TGTGCCAGCAACACGGCGGCAGGAAACACCATATATTTT. It codes for CASNTAAGNTIYF.

J is TRBJ2-1 and V is TRBV20-1; TRBD2 aligns across 8 bases. With 6 bases clipped from V and 11 bases from J, the junction kept 3 bases outside the gene matches. This CDR3 contains 10 residues. The V gene's germline CDR1 is DFQATT and CDR2 SNEGSKA (reference sequence). CDR3: CSAGGAQQFF. CDR3 DNA: TGCAGTGCCGGGGGGGCCCAGCAGTTCTTC.

This sequence joins TRBV7-3 and TRBJ2-3; 8 bases fit TRBD2. CDR3 size: 14 residues. Trimming removed 5 bases from V and 2 bases from J; junction bases left unmatched: 3. CDR1 SGHTA and CDR2 FQGTGA come from the germline V gene. The CDR3 loop is CASSPGLDTDTQYF. The CDR3 DNA sequence: TGTGCCAGCAGCCCGGGACTAGACACAGATACGCAGTATTTT.

The CDR3 loop reads CAWSWGAPGNTIYF. Written as DNA, the CDR3 is TGTGCCTGGAGCTGGGGTGCCCCGGGCAACACCATATATTTT. J is TRBJ1-3 and V is TRBV30; D gene uncertain. Germline V gene sequence: CDR1 GTSNPN, CDR2 SVGIG (reference sequence). Trimming shortened V by 3 bases and J by 7 bases, and 16 bases separated the two germline ends. This CDR3 is built from 14 residues. The full variable domain, completed using reference TRBV30 and TRBJ1-3, is SQTIHQWPATLVQPVGSPLSLECTVEGTSNPNLYWYRQAAGRGLQLLFYSVGIGQISSEVPQNLSASRPQDRQFILSSKKLLLSDSGFYLCAWSWGAPGNTIYFGEGSWLTVV.

The chain is built from TRBV10-3 and TRBJ1-6; D gene ambiguous. This CDR3 has 13 residues. Germline lookup yields CDR1 ENHRY and CDR2 SYGVKD. Trimming took 2 bases from V and 7 from J, leaving 6 bases between them. DNA for the CDR3: TGTGCCATCAGTGAGGGTTTAAATTCACCCCTCCACTTT. This translates into CAISEGLNSPLHF.

The chain employs TRBV3-1 and TRBJ1-5; D is undetermined. Per germline, CDR1 LGHDT and CDR2 YNNKEL (reference sequence). The CDR3 sequence is 14 residues long. Trimming stripped 4 bases from V and 5 bases from J, with 12 bases between. The CDR3 DNA sequence: TGTGCCAGCAGCCTCCAGGTCGGGGATCAGCCCCAGCATTTT. It translates to CASSLQVGDQPQHF.

The CDR3 spells CSAFLSILAGGAYEQYF. CDR3 nucleotide sequence: TGCAGCGCCTTTCTTTCCATTCTAGCGGGGGGGGCCTACGAGCAGTACTTC. V is TRBV29-1 and J is TRBJ2-7, with 12 positions matching TRBD2. Germline V lookup: CDR1 SQVTM, CDR2 ANQGSEA. Losses at the gene ends were 7 bases for V and 2 bases for J; bases not matched to a gene: 15. The length of the CDR3 is 17 residues.